These 4 T cell receptor beta chains were sequenced from one sample in a study of T cell clonotyping in hematopoietic cell transplantation. Using immunoSEQ multiplex PCR, the repertoire was profiled, and TCRdb retains in-frame clones only, with some absent. Of approximately 20,000 clones in the sample, roughly three quarters were seen once. The source material was peripheral blood mononuclear cells. The receptors stem from a man in his 60s in good health. Some clones in this sample may be carry-over from other donors' samples.

The chain carries TRBV5-4 and TRBJ2-5; D not resolved. The J call is uncertain, as TRBJ2-7 better fits the DNA end. The CDR3 sequence is 14 residues long. CDR1 and CDR2 (germline): SGHNT, YYREEE (reference sequence). The CDR3 region has the DNA TGTGCCAGCAGCTTGACCTACAACTCCTACGAGCAGTACTTC. Amino acids: CASSLTYNSYEQYF.

V usage is TRBV19 and J usage is TRBJ1-6; D is perhaps TRBD1 (5 bases). V lost 4 bases to trimming and J lost 9 bases, with 13 bases between them. The CDR3 sequence is 14 residues long. Per the germline V gene, CDR1 is LNHDA and CDR2 is SQIVND (reference sequence). For the CDR3, the DNA is TGTGCCAGTAGTAGAGGGGCAGAAACTTCACCCCTCCACTTT. Residues: CASSRGAETSPLHF.

The rearrangement uses TRBV11-2 and TRBJ2-2, with 10 bases fitting TRBD2. Trimming took 5 bases from V and 5 from J; bases not matched to a gene: 8. This CDR3 region has 16 residues. Germline CDR1 and CDR2: SGHAT and FQNNGV. This CDR3 is CASSPISGRETGELFF. CDR3 DNA sequence: TGTGCCAGCAGCCCCATAAGCGGGAGGGAGACCGGGGAGCTGTTTTTT.

The CDR3 region has the DNA TGTGCCAGTACCGAAACAGGGGGCGGTTCACCCCTCCACTTT. Protein sequence: CASTETGGGSPLHF. The chain uses TRBV19 and TRBJ1-6, with 9 positions matching TRBD1. Germline loops: CDR1 LNHDA, CDR2 SQIVND (reference sequence). The CDR3 sequence is 14 residues long. V was clipped by 7 bases and J by 9 bases; unmatched bases: 7.